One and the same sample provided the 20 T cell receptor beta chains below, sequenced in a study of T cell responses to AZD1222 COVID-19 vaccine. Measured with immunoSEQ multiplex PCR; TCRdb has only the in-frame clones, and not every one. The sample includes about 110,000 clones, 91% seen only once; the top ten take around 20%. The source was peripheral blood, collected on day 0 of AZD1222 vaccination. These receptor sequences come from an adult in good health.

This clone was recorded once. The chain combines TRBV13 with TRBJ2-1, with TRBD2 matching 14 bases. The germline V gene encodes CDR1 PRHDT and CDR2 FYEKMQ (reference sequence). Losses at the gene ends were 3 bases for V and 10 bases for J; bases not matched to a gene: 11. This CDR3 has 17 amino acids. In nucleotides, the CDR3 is TGTGCCAGCAGCTTTTTTTCCGGGACTAGCGGGGGAGAAGAGCAGTTCTTC. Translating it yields CASSFFSGTSGGEEQFF. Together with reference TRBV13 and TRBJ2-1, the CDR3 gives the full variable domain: AAGVIQSPRHLIKEKRETATLKCYPIPRHDTVYWYQQGPGQDPQFLISFYEKMQSDKGSIPDRFSAQQFSDYHSELNMSSLELGDSALYFCASSFFSGTSGGEEQFFGPGTRLTVL.

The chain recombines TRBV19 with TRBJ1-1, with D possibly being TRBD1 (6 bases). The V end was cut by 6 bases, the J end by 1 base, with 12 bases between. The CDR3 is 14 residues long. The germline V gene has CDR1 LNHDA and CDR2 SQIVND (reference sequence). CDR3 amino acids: CASSRDTQNTEAFF. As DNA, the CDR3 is TGTGCCAGTAGCCGGGACACACAGAACACTGAAGCTTTCTTT.

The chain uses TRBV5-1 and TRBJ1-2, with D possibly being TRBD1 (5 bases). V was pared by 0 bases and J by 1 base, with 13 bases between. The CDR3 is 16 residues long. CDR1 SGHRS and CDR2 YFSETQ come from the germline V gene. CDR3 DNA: TGCGCCAGCAGCTTGGAAGGGGCTAGCTTTAACTATGGCTACACCTTC. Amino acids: CASSLEGASFNYGYTF.

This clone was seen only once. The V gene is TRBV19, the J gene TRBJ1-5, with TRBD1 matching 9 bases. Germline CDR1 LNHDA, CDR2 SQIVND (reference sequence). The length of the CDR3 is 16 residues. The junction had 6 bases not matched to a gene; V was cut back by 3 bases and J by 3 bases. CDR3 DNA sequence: TGTGCCAGTAGTATGGCGGGACAGGGCTCCAATCAGCCCCAGCATTTT. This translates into CASSMAGQGSNQPQHF.

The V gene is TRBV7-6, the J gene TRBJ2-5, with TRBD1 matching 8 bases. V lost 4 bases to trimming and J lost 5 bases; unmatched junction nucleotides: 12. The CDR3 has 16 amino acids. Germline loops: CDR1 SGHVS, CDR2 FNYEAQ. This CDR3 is CASSSPGQGLGETQYF. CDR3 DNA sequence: TGTGCCAGCAGCTCCCCCGGACAGGGTCTAGGGGAGACCCAGTACTTC.

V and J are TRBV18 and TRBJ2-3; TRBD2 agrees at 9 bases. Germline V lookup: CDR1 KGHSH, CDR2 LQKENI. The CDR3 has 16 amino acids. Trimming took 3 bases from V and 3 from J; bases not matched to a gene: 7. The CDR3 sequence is CASSPMAGGNTDTQYF. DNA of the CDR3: TGTGCCAGCTCACCCATGGCGGGGGGGAATACAGATACGCAGTATTTT.

The CDR3 sequence is CASSLGTGEQYF. CDR3 bases: TGTGCCAGCAGCTTAGGGACGGGGGAGCAGTACTTC. The chain is built from TRBV7-9 and TRBJ2-7, with a weak D call TRBD2 (5 bases). Germline V CDR1 and CDR2: SEHNR, FQNEAQ (reference sequence). CDR3 length equals 12 residues. The V end was cut by 1 base, the J end by 7 bases, with 8 bases between.

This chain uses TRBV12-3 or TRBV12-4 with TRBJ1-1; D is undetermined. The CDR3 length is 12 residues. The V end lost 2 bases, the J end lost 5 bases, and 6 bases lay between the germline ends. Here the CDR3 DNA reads TGTGCCAGCAGTTTAACGAGGACTGAAGCTTTCTTT. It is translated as CASSLTRTEAFF.

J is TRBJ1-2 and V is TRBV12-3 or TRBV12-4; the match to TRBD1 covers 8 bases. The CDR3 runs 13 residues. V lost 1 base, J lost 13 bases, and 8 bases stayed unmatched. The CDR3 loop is CASSLVRDRSFTF. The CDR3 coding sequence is TGTGCCAGCAGTTTAGTTCGGGACAGGTCTTTCACCTTC.

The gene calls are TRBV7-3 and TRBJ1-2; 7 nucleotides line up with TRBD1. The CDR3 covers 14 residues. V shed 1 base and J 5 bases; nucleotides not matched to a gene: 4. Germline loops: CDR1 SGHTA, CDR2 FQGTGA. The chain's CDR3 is CASSLKSGGYGYTF. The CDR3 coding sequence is TGTGCCAGCAGCTTAAAGTCAGGGGGTTATGGCTACACCTTC.

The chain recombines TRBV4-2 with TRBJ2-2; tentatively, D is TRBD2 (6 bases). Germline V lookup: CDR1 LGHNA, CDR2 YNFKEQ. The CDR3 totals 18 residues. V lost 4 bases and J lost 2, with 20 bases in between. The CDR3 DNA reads TGTGCCAGCAGCCGAGGGGTGGGTGCGGGGACCAACACCGGGGAGCTGTTTTTT. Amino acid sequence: CASSRGVGAGTNTGELFF.

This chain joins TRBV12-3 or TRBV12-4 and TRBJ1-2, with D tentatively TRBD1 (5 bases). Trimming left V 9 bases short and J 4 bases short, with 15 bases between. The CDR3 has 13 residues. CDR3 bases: TGTGCCAGTACGGGATCAGGGAGCTATGGCTACACCTTC. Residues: CASTGSGSYGYTF.

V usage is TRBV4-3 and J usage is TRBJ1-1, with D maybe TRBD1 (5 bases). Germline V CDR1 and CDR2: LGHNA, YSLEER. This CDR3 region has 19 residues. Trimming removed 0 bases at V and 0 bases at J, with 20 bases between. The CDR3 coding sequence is TGCGCCAGCAGCCAAGAGACCTACGGGGACTTGGCGTTGAACACTGAAGCTTTCTTT. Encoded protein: CASSQETYGDLALNTEAFF.

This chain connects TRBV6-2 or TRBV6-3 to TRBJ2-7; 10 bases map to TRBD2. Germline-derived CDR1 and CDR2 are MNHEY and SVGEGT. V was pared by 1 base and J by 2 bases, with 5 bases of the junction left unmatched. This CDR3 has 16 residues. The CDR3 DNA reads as TGTGCCAGCAGTTACTATGGGCTAGCGGGGGCCTACGAGCAGTACTTC. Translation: CASSYYGLAGAYEQYF.

CDR3 nucleotide sequence: TGTGCCAGCAGCCCGGGGGTGGGGCAACACAGACCCCTAAATGAGCAGTTCTTC. This sequence encodes CASSPGVGQHRPLNEQFF. The rearrangement links TRBV7-2 to TRBJ2-1; TRBD2 is a possible D gene (6 bases). CDR1 and CDR2 (germline): SGHTA, FQGNSA. V lost 5 bases and J lost 7, with 27 bases in between. This CDR3 has 18 amino acids.

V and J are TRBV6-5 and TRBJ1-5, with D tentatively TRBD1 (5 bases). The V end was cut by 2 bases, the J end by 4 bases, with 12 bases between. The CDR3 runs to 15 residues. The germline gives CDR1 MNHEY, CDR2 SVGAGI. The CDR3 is CASSYVRDGNQPQHF. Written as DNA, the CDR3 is TGTGCCAGCAGTTACGTCAGGGATGGGAATCAGCCCCAGCATTTT.

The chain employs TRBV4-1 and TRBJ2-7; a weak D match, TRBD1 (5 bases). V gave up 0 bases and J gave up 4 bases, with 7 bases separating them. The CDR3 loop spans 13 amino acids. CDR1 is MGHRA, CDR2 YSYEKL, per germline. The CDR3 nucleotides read TGCGCCAGCAGCCAAGAAGGGGCGTACGAGCAGTACTTC. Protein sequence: CASSQEGAYEQYF.

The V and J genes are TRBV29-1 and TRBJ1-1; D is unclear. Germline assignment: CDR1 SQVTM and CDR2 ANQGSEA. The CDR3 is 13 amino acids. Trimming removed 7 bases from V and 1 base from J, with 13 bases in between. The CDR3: CSADFSGNTEAFF. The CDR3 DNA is TGCAGCGCGGACTTCTCGGGGAACACTGAAGCTTTCTTT.

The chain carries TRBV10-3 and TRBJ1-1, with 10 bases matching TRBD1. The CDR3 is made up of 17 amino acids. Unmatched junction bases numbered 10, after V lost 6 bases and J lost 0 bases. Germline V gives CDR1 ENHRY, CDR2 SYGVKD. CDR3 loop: CAISTGTGDFMNTEAFF. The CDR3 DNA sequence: TGTGCCATCAGCACCGGGACAGGGGATTTCATGAACACTGAAGCTTTCTTT.

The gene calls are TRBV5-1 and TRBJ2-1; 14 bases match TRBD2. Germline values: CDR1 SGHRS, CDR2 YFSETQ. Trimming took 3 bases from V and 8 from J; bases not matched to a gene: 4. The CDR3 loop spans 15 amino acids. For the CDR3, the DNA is TGCGCCAGCAGCTCCGGACTAGCGGGGGGCGATGAGCAGTTCTTC. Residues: CASSSGLAGGDEQFF.